This T cell receptor beta chain was retrieved from a study of T cell repertoires in cytomegalovirus infection. The wider study: TCR beta signatures that were public indicated CMV infection and matching HLA type.

Of note for this clonotype: Its specificity is not known.

TCRdb ran MiXCR on the reads and lists one entry per CDR3 protein. The sample records 40,000 to 55,000 distinct CDR3 sequences, around a fifth being singletons. The CDR3 loop spans 15 amino acids. Losses at the gene ends were 2 bases for V and 8 bases for J; bases not matched to a gene: 9. The TCR originated in a human donor in good health (CMV status not recorded). Some clones in this sample may be carry-over from other donors' samples. The sample consisted of CD8+ T cells from cultured PBMCs, taken from culture after CMV antigen stimulation. The rearrangement joins TRBV12-3 or TRBV12-4 to TRBJ2-1, with 7 bases that match TRBD2. CDR3: CASSLSVTSRYEQFF. The CDR3 DNA follows: TGTGCCAGCAGTTTATCGGTGACTAGCAGGTATGAGCAGTTCTTC.